Listed here are 4 T cell receptor beta chains from one sample, sequenced in a study of long-term antiretroviral therapy in people with HIV. This was the immunoSEQ v3.0 assay at survey level. Some clones are missing from TCRdb's copy, which holds only in-frame ones; the method was immunoSEQ multiplex PCR. This sample yields approximately 36,000 clones, of which over 75% are seen a single time; 6% to 7% belongs to the top ten. The specimen comprised unsorted PBMCs, sampled 0.6 years after starting antiretroviral therapy. The receptors derive from a man aged 18 to 30 with HIV.

V and J are TRBV27 and TRBJ2-7, with 10 bases aligning to TRBD2. The CDR3 runs to 15 residues. Trimming cost V 6 bases and J 2 bases; bases outside gene matches: 7. Germline CDR1 reads MNHEY; CDR2 reads SMNVEV (reference sequence). The CDR3 nucleotides read TGTGCCAGCAGCCACGGACTAGCGGCGCCCTACGAGCAGTACTTC. It translates to CASSHGLAAPYEQYF.

On this clone: At one of its ends the junction is not consistent with the germline gene, which may arise from a read error. The rearrangement uses TRBV7-2 and TRBJ1-1; a weak D match, TRBD1 (6 bases). Germline V CDR1 and CDR2: SGHTA, FQGNSA. The CDR3 has 14 amino acids. The CDR3 nucleotides are TGTGCCAGCAACTTACAGGGCTTGAACACTGAAGCTTTCTTT. Residues: CASNLQGLNTEAFF.

J is TRBJ2-3 and V is TRBV19, with TRBD2 matching 12 bases. The CDR3 length is 15 residues. In germline, CDR1 is LNHDA, CDR2 SQIVND (reference sequence). With V trimmed by 5 bases and J by 3 bases, 3 bases remained unmatched. Here the CDR3 reads CASSVGLAGTDTQYF. The CDR3 region has the DNA TGTGCCAGTAGTGTAGGACTAGCGGGAACAGATACGCAGTATTTT. Full variable domain (missing parts from reference TRBV19 and TRBJ2-3): DGGITQSPKYLFRKEGQNVTLSCEQNLNHDAMYWYRQDPGQGLRLIYYSQIVNDFQKGDIAEGYSVSREKKESFPLTVTSAQKNPTAFYLCASSVGLAGTDTQYFGPGTRLTVL.

This clone is a singleton in its sample. The J gene is TRBJ2-1, the V gene TRBV7-9; D is possibly TRBD2 (6 bases). Germline CDR1 and CDR2: SEHNR and FQNEAQ (reference sequence). Trimming pared 4 bases from V and 3 bases from J, leaving 19 bases between. This CDR3 is 17 amino acids long. Here the CDR3 DNA reads TGTGCCAGCAGCTCCCCAAGGGAGCGGGCCGACTACAATGAGCAGTTCTTC. As protein: CASSSPRERADYNEQFF. Complete variable domain (other parts from reference TRBV7-9 and TRBJ2-1): DTGVSQNPRHKITKRGQNVTFRCDPISEHNRLYWYRQTLGQGPEFLTYFQNEAQLEKSRLLSDRFSAERPKGSFSTLEIQRTEQGDSAMYLCASSSPRERADYNEQFFGPGTRLTVL.